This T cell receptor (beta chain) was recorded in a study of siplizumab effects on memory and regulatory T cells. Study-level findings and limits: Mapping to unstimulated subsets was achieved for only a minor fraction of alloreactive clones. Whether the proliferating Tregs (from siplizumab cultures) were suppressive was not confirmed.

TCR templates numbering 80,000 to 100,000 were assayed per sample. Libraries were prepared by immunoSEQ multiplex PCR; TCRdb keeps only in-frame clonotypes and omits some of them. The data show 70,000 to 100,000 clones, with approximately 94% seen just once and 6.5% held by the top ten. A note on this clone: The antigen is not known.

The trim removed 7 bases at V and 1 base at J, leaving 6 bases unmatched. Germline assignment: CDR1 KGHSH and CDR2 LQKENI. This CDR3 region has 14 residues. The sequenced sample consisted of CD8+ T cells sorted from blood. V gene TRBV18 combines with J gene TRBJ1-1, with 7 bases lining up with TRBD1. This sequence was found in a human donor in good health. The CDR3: CASFEQGRNTEAFF. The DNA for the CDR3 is TGTGCCAGCTTTGAACAGGGGCGGAACACTGAAGCTTTCTTT.